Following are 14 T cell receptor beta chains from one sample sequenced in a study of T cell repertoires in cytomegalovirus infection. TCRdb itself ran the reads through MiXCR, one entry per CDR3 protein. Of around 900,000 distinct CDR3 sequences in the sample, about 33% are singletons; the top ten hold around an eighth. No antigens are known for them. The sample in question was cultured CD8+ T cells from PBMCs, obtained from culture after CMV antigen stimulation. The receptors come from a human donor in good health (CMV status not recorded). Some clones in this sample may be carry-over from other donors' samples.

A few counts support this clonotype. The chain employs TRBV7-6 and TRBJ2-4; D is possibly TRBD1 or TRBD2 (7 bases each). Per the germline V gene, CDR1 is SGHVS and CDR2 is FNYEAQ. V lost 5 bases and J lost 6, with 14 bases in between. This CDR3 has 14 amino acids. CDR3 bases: TGTGCCAGCAGCGTAGGCAGGGGGGGAAACATTCAGTACTTC. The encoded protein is CASSVGRGGNIQYF.

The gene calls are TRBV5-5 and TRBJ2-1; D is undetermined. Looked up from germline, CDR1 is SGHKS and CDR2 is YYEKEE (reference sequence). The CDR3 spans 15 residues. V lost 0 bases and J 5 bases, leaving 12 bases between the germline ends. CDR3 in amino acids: CASSLAIGLNNEQFF. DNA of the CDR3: TGTGCCAGCAGCTTGGCCATAGGCCTAAACAATGAGCAGTTCTTC. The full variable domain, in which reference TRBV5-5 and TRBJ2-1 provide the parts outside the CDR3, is DAGVTQSPTHLIKTRGQQVTLRCSPISGHKSVSWYQQVLGQGPQFIFQYYEKEERGRGNFPDRFSARQFPNYSSELNVNALLLGDSALYLCASSLAIGLNNEQFFGPGTRLTVL.

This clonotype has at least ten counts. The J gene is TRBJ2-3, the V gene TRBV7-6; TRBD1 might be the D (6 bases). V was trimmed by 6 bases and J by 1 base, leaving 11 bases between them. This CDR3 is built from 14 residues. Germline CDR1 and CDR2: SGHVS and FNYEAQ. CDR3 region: CASRPGVGTDTQYF. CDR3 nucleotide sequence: TGTGCCAGCAGACCAGGGGTAGGCACAGATACGCAGTATTTT.

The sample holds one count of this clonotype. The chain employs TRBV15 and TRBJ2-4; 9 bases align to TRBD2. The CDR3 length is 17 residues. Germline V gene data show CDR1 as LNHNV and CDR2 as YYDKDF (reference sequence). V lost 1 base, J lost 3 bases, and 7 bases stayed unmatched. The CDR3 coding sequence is TGTGCCACCAGCAGAGGGGGCAGCGGGGGGTTCAAAAACATTCAGTACTTC. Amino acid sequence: CATSRGGSGGFKNIQYF.

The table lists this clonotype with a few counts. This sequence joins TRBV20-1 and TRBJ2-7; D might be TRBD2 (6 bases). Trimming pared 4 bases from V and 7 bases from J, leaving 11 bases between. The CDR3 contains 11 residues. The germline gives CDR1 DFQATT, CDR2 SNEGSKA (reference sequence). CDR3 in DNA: TGCAGTGCTAAAAGAGGAGGGGAGCAGTACTTC. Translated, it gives CSAKRGGEQYF.

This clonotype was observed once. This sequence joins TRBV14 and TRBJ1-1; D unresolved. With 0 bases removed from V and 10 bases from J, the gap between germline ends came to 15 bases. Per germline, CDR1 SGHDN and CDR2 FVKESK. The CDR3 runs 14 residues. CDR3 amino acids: CASSQEGAFRGAFF. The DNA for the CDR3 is TGTGCCAGCAGCCAAGAAGGCGCGTTTCGGGGAGCTTTCTTT.

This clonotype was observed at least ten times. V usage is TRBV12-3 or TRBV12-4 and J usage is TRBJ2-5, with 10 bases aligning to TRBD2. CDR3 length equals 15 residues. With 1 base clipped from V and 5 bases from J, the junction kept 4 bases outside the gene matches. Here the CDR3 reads CASSLERGGWETQYF. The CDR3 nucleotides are TGTGCCAGCAGTTTAGAGCGGGGGGGCTGGGAGACCCAGTACTTC.

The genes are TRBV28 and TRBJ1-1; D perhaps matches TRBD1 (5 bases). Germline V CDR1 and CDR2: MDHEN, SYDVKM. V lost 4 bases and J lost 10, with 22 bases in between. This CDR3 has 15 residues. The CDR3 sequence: CASSSVYGGWSGAFF. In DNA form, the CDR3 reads TGTGCCAGCAGTTCCGTCTACGGGGGGTGGTCTGGAGCTTTCTTT. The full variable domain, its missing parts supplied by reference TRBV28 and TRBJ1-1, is DVKVTQSSRYLVKRTGEKVFLECVQDMDHENMFWYRQDPGLGLRLIYFSYDVKMKEKGDIPEGYSVSREKKERFSLILESASTNQTSMYLCASSSVYGGWSGAFFGQGTRLTVV.

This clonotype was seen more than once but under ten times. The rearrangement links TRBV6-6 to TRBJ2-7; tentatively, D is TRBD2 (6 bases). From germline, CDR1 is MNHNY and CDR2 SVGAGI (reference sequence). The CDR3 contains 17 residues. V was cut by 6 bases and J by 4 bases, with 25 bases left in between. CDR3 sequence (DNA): TGTGCCAGCAGGGGGGGAGGAAAGGACGGTCGATTATACGAGCAGTACTTC. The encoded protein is CASRGGGKDGRLYEQYF.

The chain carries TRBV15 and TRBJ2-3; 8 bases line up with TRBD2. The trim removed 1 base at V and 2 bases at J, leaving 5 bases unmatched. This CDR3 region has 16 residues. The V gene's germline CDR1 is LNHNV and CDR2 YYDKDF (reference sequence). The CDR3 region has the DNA TGTGCCACCAGCAGAGGCAGCGGGGGACTCACAGATACGCAGTATTTT. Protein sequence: CATSRGSGGLTDTQYF.

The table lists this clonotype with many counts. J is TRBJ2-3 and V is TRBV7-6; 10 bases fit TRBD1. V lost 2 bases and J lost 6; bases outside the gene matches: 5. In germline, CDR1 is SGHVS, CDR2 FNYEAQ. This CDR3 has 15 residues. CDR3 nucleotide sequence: TGTGCCAGCAGCTTAAGGACAGGGGGTTTCGATACGCAGTATTTT. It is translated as CASSLRTGGFDTQYF. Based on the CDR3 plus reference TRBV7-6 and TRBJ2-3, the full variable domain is GAGVSQSPRYKVTKRGQDVALRCDPISGHVSLYWYRQALGQGPEFLTYFNYEAQQDKSGLPNDRFSAERPEGSISTLTIQRTEQRDSAMYRCASSLRTGGFDTQYFGPGTRLTVL.

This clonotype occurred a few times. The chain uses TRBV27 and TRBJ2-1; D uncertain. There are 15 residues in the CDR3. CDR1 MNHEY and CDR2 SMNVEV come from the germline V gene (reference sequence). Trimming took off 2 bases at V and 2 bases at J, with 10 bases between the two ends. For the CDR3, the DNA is TGTGCCAGCAGTTTAACGTCTTACCCCTACAATGAGCAGTTCTTC. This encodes CASSLTSYPYNEQFF.

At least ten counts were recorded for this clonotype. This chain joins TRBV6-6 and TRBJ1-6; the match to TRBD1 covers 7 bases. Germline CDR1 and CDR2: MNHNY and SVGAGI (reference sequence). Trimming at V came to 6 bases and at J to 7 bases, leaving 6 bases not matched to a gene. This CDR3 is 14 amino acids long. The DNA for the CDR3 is TGTGCCAGCAGCTCACGGACAGGAAATTCACCCCTCCACTTT. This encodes CASSSRTGNSPLHF.

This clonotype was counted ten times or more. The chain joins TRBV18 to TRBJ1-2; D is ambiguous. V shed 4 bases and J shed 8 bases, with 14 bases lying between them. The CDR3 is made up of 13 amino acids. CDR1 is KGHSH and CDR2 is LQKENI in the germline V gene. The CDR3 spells CASSRESGSGYTF. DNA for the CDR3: TGTGCCAGCTCACGAGAGTCCGGGTCGGGCTACACCTTC.